This T cell receptor beta chain was identified in a study of blood T cell repertoires in COVID-19. The V end lost 3 bases, the J end lost 6 bases, and 15 bases lay between the germline ends. The germline gives CDR1 SGHRS, CDR2 YFSETQ. CDR3 length equals 14 residues. The repertoire was sequenced with immunoSEQ multiplex PCR; TCRdb's copy has only in-frame clones and lacks some. The sample records 150,000 to 200,000 clones, about 88% being singletons. The source of this sequence is a human donor with acute COVID-19. The donor label of this sample is uncertain. Sequencing used PBMCs or T cells enriched from blood (not recorded which). The genes are TRBV5-1 and TRBJ1-1, with no clear D. As DNA, the CDR3 is TGCGCCAGCAGCTCCGGGGAGGGCTTGCCTGAAGCTTTCTTT. It encodes CASSSGEGLPEAFF.